Listed here are 20 T cell receptor beta chains from one sample, sequenced in a study of T-cell memory formation after mild COVID-19. Each CDR3 protein is one row after TCRdb ran MiXCR on the 5' RACE reads. The data show some 320,000 distinct CDR3 sequences, roughly an eighth seen once. Sequencing was carried out using PBMCs or a T cell subset sorted from them (not recorded which). The receptors here all came from a young man who had mild COVID-19 (a few samples of this study predate the infection). Cell type and time point are not known.

This clonotype was counted ten times or more. The chain combines TRBV3-1 with TRBJ2-1; 8 bases are a match to TRBD2. The CDR3 spans 16 residues. CDR1 and CDR2 from the germline V gene are LGHDT and YNNKEL (reference sequence). J was trimmed by 8 bases and V by 0 bases; bases with no gene match: 9. The CDR3, as DNA: TGTGCCAGCAGCCAAGAATCACGGGGGGGTGACGATGAGCAGTTCTTC. Its translation is CASSQESRGGDDEQFF.

This chain links TRBV12-3 or TRBV12-4 with TRBJ1-5; perhaps TRBD1 as D (5 bases). With 6 bases removed from V and 7 bases from J, the gap between germline ends came to 16 bases. The CDR3 extends over 14 amino acids. CDR3 protein: CASSPVGGPQPQHF. The CDR3 nucleotides are TGTGCCAGCAGCCCGGTGGGGGGACCCCAGCCCCAGCATTTT.

The chain employs TRBV5-1 and TRBJ1-3; D is unresolved. Germline CDR1 is SGHRS and CDR2 is YFSETQ. The CDR3 spans 15 residues. Trimming took 0 bases from V and 2 from J, leaving 9 bases between them. CDR3 sequence reads: CASSLADRAGNTIYF. The CDR3 bases are TGCGCCAGCAGCTTGGCGGATCGGGCTGGAAACACCATATATTTT.

The rearrangement joins TRBV24-1 to TRBJ2-3; TRBD2 might be the D (5 bases). Trimming pared 0 bases from V and 5 bases from J, leaving 5 bases between. Per the germline V gene, CDR1 is KGHDR and CDR2 is SFDVKD. CDR3 length: 13 residues. CDR3 bases: TGTGCCACCAGTGATTTGGGAGGAGATACGCAGTATTTT. Translating gives CATSDLGGDTQYF.

The chain couples TRBV20-1 to TRBJ2-1, with 8 positions matching TRBD2. CDR1 and CDR2 (germline): DFQATT, SNEGSKA (reference sequence). J was trimmed by 2 bases and V by 3 bases; bases with no gene match: 3. The CDR3 extends over 14 amino acids. The DNA of the CDR3 is TGCAGTGCTAGCGGGGGGGCCGCCTACAATGAGCAGTTCTTC. It encodes CSASGGAAYNEQFF.

This clonotype has more than one count but fewer than ten. The J gene is TRBJ2-5, the V gene TRBV4-3; a possible D gene is TRBD1 (5 bases). Germline V CDR1 and CDR2: LGHNA, YSLEER. The CDR3 totals 13 residues. Trimming stripped 3 bases from V and 5 bases from J, with 10 bases between. The CDR3 coding sequence is TGCGCCAGCAGCCAGGACACTTCGGAGACCCAGTACTTC. It specifies CASSQDTSETQYF.

A few counts support this clonotype. V is TRBV9 and J is TRBJ2-7; D is ambiguous. With 0 bases removed from V and 0 bases from J, the gap between germline ends came to 10 bases. CDR3 length: 15 amino acids. The germline CDR1 and CDR2 sequences are SGDLS and YYNGEE. For the CDR3, the DNA is TGTGCCAGCAGCGTAGGTAACAGCCCCTCCTACGAGCAGTACTTC. It is translated as CASSVGNSPSYEQYF.

This clonotype was detected only a few times. This chain connects TRBV7-8 to TRBJ2-7, with D perhaps being TRBD1 or TRBD2 (5 bases each). The V end lost 1 base, the J end lost 4 bases, and 20 bases lay between the germline ends. The CDR3 has 17 residues. Germline V gene sequence: CDR1 SGHVS, CDR2 FQNEAQ. As DNA, the CDR3 is TGTGCCAGCAGCTTAGGGTCCGGGGCGATAAATTCGTACGAGCAGTACGTC. This encodes CASSLGSGAINSYEQYV.

The chain employs TRBV12-3 or TRBV12-4 and TRBJ2-7, with D possibly TRBD2 on 6 matching bases. The V end lost 5 bases, the J end lost 2 bases, and 16 bases lay between the germline ends. The CDR3 is 15 amino acids. CDR3 DNA sequence: TGTGCCAGCAGTCCCTCCCGGGGGATCGCCTACGAGCAGTACTTC. Its translation is CASSPSRGIAYEQYF.

The chain joins TRBV19 to TRBJ1-1; a weak D match, TRBD1 (5 bases). This CDR3 contains 13 residues. Germline V gives CDR1 LNHDA, CDR2 SQIVND (reference sequence). Trimming stripped 5 bases from V and 8 bases from J, with 15 bases between. The CDR3 coding sequence is TGTGCCAGTAGTCCTACTGTGGGGCGCGAAGCTTTCTTT. Encoded protein: CASSPTVGREAFF.

There are many counts of this clonotype. V and J are TRBV29-1 and TRBJ2-1; 9 bases are shared with TRBD1. Germline CDR1 SQVTM, CDR2 ANQGSEA. This CDR3 spans 13 amino acids. V gave up 7 bases and J gave up 9 bases; unmatched junction bases: 10. The CDR3 protein is CSAVQGAGFEQFF. CDR3 sequence (DNA): TGCAGCGCTGTACAGGGGGCAGGATTTGAGCAGTTCTTC.

There are a few counts of this clonotype. The chain employs TRBV5-1 and TRBJ2-5, with a weak D call TRBD2 (6 bases). The germline V gene encodes CDR1 SGHRS and CDR2 YFSETQ. Trimming left V 9 bases short and J 3 bases short, with 18 bases between. The CDR3 extends over 14 amino acids. CDR3 coding DNA: TGCGCCACGTCCCGGGGGAATACGAAAGAGACCCAGTACTTC. Protein: CATSRGNTKETQYF.

This clonotype was found a few times. CDR3 bases: TGTGCCAGCAGCTTAGTAGGTTGGATAAACACCGGGGAGCTGTTTTTT. Translating it yields CASSLVGWINTGELFF. The chain employs TRBV7-8 and TRBJ2-2, with unresolved D. V dropped 1 base and J dropped 2 bases, with 11 bases sitting between them. The CDR3 consists of 16 residues. The germline gives CDR1 SGHVS, CDR2 FQNEAQ.

This clonotype was seen repeatedly, ten times or more. The V call is TRBV6-6, the J call TRBJ1-1, with 9 bases matching TRBD1. The CDR3 extends over 15 amino acids. Germline lookup yields CDR1 MNHNY and CDR2 SVGAGI (reference sequence). The V gene end was trimmed by 5 bases and the J gene end by 1 base; junction bases not matched to a gene: 5. The CDR3 DNA is TGTGCCAGCAGTAATCCGGGACAGGGGAACACTGAAGCTTTCTTT. Its protein is CASSNPGQGNTEAFF.

This clonotype came up many times. The chain recombines TRBV7-7 with TRBJ2-1, with a possible D match to TRBD2 (6 bases). The CDR3 totals 15 residues. V was clipped by 3 bases and J by 6 bases, with 15 bases between them. CDR1 SSHAT and CDR2 FNYEAQ come from the germline V gene (reference sequence). Here the CDR3 reads CASSFGGVFGNEQFF. Here the CDR3 DNA reads TGTGCCAGCAGCTTTGGCGGGGTATTTGGCAATGAGCAGTTCTTC.

This clonotype occurred a few times. The chain is built from TRBV4-2 and TRBJ2-2; 14 bases are shared with TRBD2. With V trimmed by 6 bases and J by 5 bases, 14 bases remained unmatched. This CDR3 region has 19 residues. The V gene's germline CDR1 is LGHNA and CDR2 YNFKEQ. The CDR3 spells CASSYRGTSGGMETGELFF. The CDR3 DNA sequence: TGTGCCAGCAGTTACAGAGGGACTAGCGGGGGAATGGAGACCGGGGAGCTGTTTTTT.

This clonotype showed up just a few times. V usage is TRBV9 and J usage is TRBJ1-2; 7 positions match TRBD1. This CDR3 has 14 amino acids. Per germline, CDR1 SGDLS and CDR2 YYNGEE. The junction had 4 bases not matched to a gene; V was cut back by 0 bases and J by 5 bases. CDR3 region: CASSVAPGGYGYTF. The CDR3 DNA sequence: TGTGCCAGCAGCGTAGCGCCAGGGGGGTATGGCTACACCTTC.

This clonotype was recorded a few times. This chain joins TRBV11-2 and TRBJ1-5; 10 bases line up with TRBD1. The CDR3 sequence is 18 residues long. J was trimmed by 0 bases and V by 5 bases; bases with no gene match: 10. CDR1 is SGHAT and CDR2 is FQNNGV in the germline V gene. In DNA, the CDR3 is TGTGCCAGCAGCCACGCGACAGGGGGCGCGGGTAGCAATCAGCCCCAGCATTTT. Translating gives CASSHATGGAGSNQPQHF. Together with reference TRBV11-2 and TRBJ1-5, the CDR3 gives the full variable domain: EAGVAQSPRYKIIEKRQSVAFWCNPISGHATLYWYQQILGQGPKLLIQFQNNGVVDDSQLPKDRFSAERLKGVDSTLKIQPAKLEDSAVYLCASSHATGGAGSNQPQHFGDGTRLSIL.

This clonotype was seen repeatedly, ten times or more. For the CDR3, the DNA is TGTGCCAGCAGCCCTGACGGGTTCCGCGGGGCTAAGAGCTCCTACGAGCAGTACTTC. Protein product: CASSPDGFRGAKSSYEQYF. The chain employs TRBV7-9 and TRBJ2-7; tentative D call: TRBD2 (6 bases). V was trimmed by 5 bases and J by 0 bases, leaving 26 bases between them. The CDR3 runs 19 residues. Germline loops: CDR1 SEHNR, CDR2 FQNEAQ (reference sequence).

In this sample, this clonotype turned up a few times. The genes are TRBV19 and TRBJ2-3; weak D call: TRBD1 (5 bases). This CDR3 comprises 14 residues. V was clipped by 4 bases and J by 2 bases, with 10 bases between them. CDR1 is LNHDA, CDR2 SQIVND, per germline (reference sequence). CDR3 DNA: TGTGCCAGTAGTAAGTCGACAGTCACAGATACGCAGTATTTT. This encodes CASSKSTVTDTQYF. Filled out from reference TRBV19 and TRBJ2-3, the complete variable domain reads DGGITQSPKYLFRKEGQNVTLSCEQNLNHDAMYWYRQDPGQGLRLIYYSQIVNDFQKGDIAEGYSVSREKKESFPLTVTSAQKNPTAFYLCASSKSTVTDTQYFGPGTRLTVL.